This is a list of T cell receptor beta chains from one sample in a study of identical twins. TCRdb itself ran the 5' RACE reads through MiXCR, one entry per CDR3 protein. This table has around 230,000 distinct CDR3 sequences, approximately 5.9% appearing once. The sample was also linked to a second study, of T cells expressing NK-cell markers.

Input material: CD8+ T cells sorted from blood. The receptors originated from a woman younger than 35 in good health. Both conserved end residues are part of each CDR3. The D gene is left open where the match is weak. Some rows mark clone size as missing; the rest say once, few, many or name a class of expanded clone.

v_call	cdr3_length	d_call	j_call	clone_size	cdr3_nt	cdr3_aa
TRBV27	13	NA	TRBJ1-4	many	TGTGCCAGCGGTAGGACAGCTAAGGAAAAACTGTTTTTT	CASGRTAKEKLFF
TRBV25-1	14	NA	TRBJ2-7	many	TGTGCCAGCTGCCCAACGGAACACACCTACGAGCAGTACTTC	CASCPTEHTYEQYF
TRBV2	14	NA	TRBJ1-2	many	TGTGCCAGCCCTACCGGCAGGATCACTTATGGCTACACCTTC	CASPTGRITYGYTF
TRBV19	17	NA	TRBJ2-3	few	TGTGCCAGTAGTATTATTTCCAGGACAGTCAGCACAGATACGCAGTATTTT	CASSIISRTVSTDTQYF
TRBV7-9	16	NA	TRBJ2-1	many	TGTGCCAGCAGCTTAGAGCCCAGGGGGGGGTACAATGAGCAGTTCTTC	CASSLEPRGGYNEQFF
TRBV6-5	13	NA	TRBJ2-7	few	TGTGCCAGCAGTTACGACGGTACCTACGAGCAGTACTTC	CASSYDGTYEQYF
TRBV9	16	NA	TRBJ1-2	few	TGTGCCAGCAGAGCAACCGGACAGTCATTAAGCTATGGCTACACCTTC	CASRATGQSLSYGYTF
TRBV5-5	14	NA	TRBJ2-5	NA	TGTGCCAGAGGGGGACAAACTGGTCTAAAGACCCAGTACTTC	CARGGQTGLKTQYF
TRBV29-1	13	NA	TRBJ2-7	many	TGCAGCGTTCTATACCCACGAGGCTACGAGCAGTACTTC	CSVLYPRGYEQYF
TRBV11-2	17	TRBD1	TRBJ2-1	few	TGTGCCAGCAGGAAAGTCTTGAGACAGGGTATTTACAATGAGCAGTTCTTC	CASRKVLRQGIYNEQFF
TRBV5-1	18	NA	TRBJ1-1	NA	TGCGCCAGCAGCTTGGCCGCTCAGGGAGGATATTTGAACACTGAAGCTTTCTTT	CASSLAAQGGYLNTEAFF
TRBV12-3/TRBV12-4	13	NA	TRBJ1-4	many	TGTGCCAGCAGTATGAGTGACTGGGAAAAACTGTTTTTT	CASSMSDWEKLFF
TRBV7-9	14	NA	TRBJ1-3	NA	TGTGCCAGCAGCCTGGACAGCGCCTGGGACACCATATATTTT	CASSLDSAWDTIYF
TRBV7-9	16	TRBD2	TRBJ2-1	NA	TGTGCCAGCAGCGGCGCGGGGGAGACTTTCTACAATGAGCAGTTCTTC	CASSGAGETFYNEQFF
TRBV4-3	14	TRBD1	TRBJ2-3	many	TGCGCCAGCAGCCTTGACAGGGGGCCGGATACGCAGTATTTT	CASSLDRGPDTQYF
TRBV5-1	15	NA	TRBJ2-7	NA	TGCGCCAGCAGACCGACACGGGGAAGCTCCTACGAGCAGTACTTC	CASRPTRGSSYEQYF
TRBV12-5	15	NA	TRBJ2-3	NA	TGTGCTAGTGGTGACTGGGGGGCTAGGACAGATACGCAGTATTTT	CASGDWGARTDTQYF
TRBV11-2	13	TRBD1	TRBJ1-2	few	TGTGCCAGCAGCTTGTCCCGGGACAGGGCCCAGACCTTC	CASSLSRDRAQTF
TRBV18	18	TRBD1	TRBJ2-7	NA	TGTGCCAGCTCACCATACCCGTACCAACAGGGGGAAATGTACGAGCAGTACTTC	CASSPYPYQQGEMYEQYF